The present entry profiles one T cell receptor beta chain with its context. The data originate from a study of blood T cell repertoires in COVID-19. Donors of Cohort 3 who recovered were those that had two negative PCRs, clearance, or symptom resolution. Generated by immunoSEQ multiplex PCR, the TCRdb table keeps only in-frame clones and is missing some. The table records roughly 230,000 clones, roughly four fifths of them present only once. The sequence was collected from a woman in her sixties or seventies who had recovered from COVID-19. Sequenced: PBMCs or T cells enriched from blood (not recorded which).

The CDR3 region has the DNA TGTGCCAGCAGCTCAGGACTAGCGGGAGATGGCAATGAGCAGTTCTTC. It codes for CASSSGLAGDGNEQFF. The chain recombines TRBV3-1 (or the pseudogene TRBV3-2) with TRBJ2-1; 13 nucleotides align to TRBD2. Trimming at V came to 5 bases and at J to 6 bases, leaving 7 bases not matched to a gene. The V gene's germline CDR1 is LGHDT and CDR2 YNNKEL (reference sequence). The CDR3 extends over 16 amino acids.